Shown below are 28 T cell receptor beta chains from a single sample sequenced in a study of T-cell memory formation after mild COVID-19. From the 5' RACE reads, TCRdb called clonotypes with MiXCR, one entry per CDR3 protein. The sample consists of fewer than 200,000 distinct CDR3 sequences, 10% to 15% of them appearing once. The sequenced material came from PBMCs or a T cell subset sorted from them (not recorded which). All receptors derive from a man younger than 30 who had mild COVID-19 (a few samples of this study predate the infection). Cell type and time point are not known.

This clonotype was seen ten or more times. The chain has TRBV4-2 and TRBJ1-1; 9 bases are shared with TRBD1. CDR1 is LGHNA and CDR2 is YNFKEQ in the germline V gene. The CDR3 is made up of 14 amino acids. The V and J ends lost 0 bases and 8 bases, in that order; junction bases with no gene match: 4. The CDR3 region has the DNA TGTGCCAGCAGCCAAGATCCGGGACAGGGAGAAGCTTTCTTT. Encoded protein: CASSQDPGQGEAFF.

This clonotype has just a few counts. The chain employs TRBV9 and TRBJ2-1; D remains unclear. The V gene lost 3 bases and the J gene lost 9 bases, with 16 bases spanning the gap. Germline lookup yields CDR1 SGDLS and CDR2 YYNGEE. The CDR3 totals 14 residues. The CDR3 nucleotides are TGTGCCAGCAGCGGATCTTCACTAACAAGTGAGCAGTTCTTC. Its translation is CASSGSSLTSEQFF.

The chain employs TRBV7-9 and TRBJ2-1; no definite D call. CDR3 length: 13 amino acids. Trimming removed 3 bases at V and 5 bases at J, with 8 bases between. CDR1 is SEHNR and CDR2 is FQNEAQ in the germline V gene (reference sequence). The CDR3 coding sequence is TGTGCCAGCAGCTTCTATAGAAACAATGAGCAGTTCTTC. This encodes CASSFYRNNEQFF.

The chain uses TRBV20-1 and TRBJ1-1; perhaps TRBD1 as D (5 bases). The V gene lost 6 bases and the J gene lost 3 bases, with 11 bases spanning the gap. The CDR3 runs to 12 residues. Germline V gene data show CDR1 as DFQATT and CDR2 as SNEGSKA (reference sequence). The DNA for the CDR3 is TGCAGTGCAACGGGGACGTACACTGAAGCTTTCTTT. Translated: CSATGTYTEAFF.

The chain recombines TRBV4-3 with TRBJ2-5, with D tentatively TRBD1 (6 bases). V lost 3 bases and J 4 bases, leaving 15 bases between the germline ends. CDR1 LGHNA and CDR2 YSLEER come from the germline V gene. The CDR3 has 15 amino acids. Written as DNA, the CDR3 is TGCGCCAGCAGCCAGTCGCAGGGGCGGCGAGAGACCCAGTACTTC. Amino acid sequence: CASSQSQGRRETQYF.

This clonotype was detected a few times. The chain joins TRBV5-1 to TRBJ2-3; 7 bases line up with TRBD2. From germline, CDR1 is SGHRS and CDR2 YFSETQ. CDR3 length equals 12 residues. With V trimmed by 7 bases and J by 3 bases, 2 bases remained unmatched. CDR3 amino acids: CASWEGTDTQYF. CDR3 DNA: TGCGCCAGCTGGGAGGGGACAGATACGCAGTATTTT.

Comments on this clonotype: The CDR3 carries no conserved terminal phenylalanine or tryptophan, so it likely arises from a read error. The chain couples TRBV5-5 to TRBJ2-5; D not resolved. Per germline, CDR1 SGHKS and CDR2 YYEKEE (reference sequence). The V end was cut by 0 bases, the J end by 10 bases, with 16 bases between. This CDR3 is built from 14 residues. The CDR3 DNA sequence: TGTGCCAGCAGCTTGGCAGTGCAGTCTGGAGACCAGTACTTA. Translated: CASSLAVQSGDQYL.

This clonotype has a handful of counts. The chain uses TRBV20-1 and TRBJ2-1; D uncertain. V lost 8 bases, J lost 0 bases, and 14 bases lay in between. This CDR3 has 14 amino acids. Germline loops: CDR1 DFQATT, CDR2 SNEGSKA (reference sequence). The CDR3 region has the DNA TGCAGTCCTTCCGGATCCCGCTCCTACAATGAGCAGTTCTTC. The encoded protein is CSPSGSRSYNEQFF.

The chain employs TRBV7-9 and TRBJ1-5, with 7 bases fitting TRBD1. Trimming removed 5 bases from V and 3 bases from J; junction bases left unmatched: 7. Germline V lookup: CDR1 SEHNR, CDR2 FQNEAQ (reference sequence). The CDR3 sequence is 15 residues long. For the CDR3, the DNA is TGTGCCAGCAGCCCCGGGACAGTAGTCAATCAGCCCCAGCATTTT. Protein sequence: CASSPGTVVNQPQHF.

The chain recombines TRBV6-1 with TRBJ2-6; D not certain. V lost 2 bases and J 2 bases, leaving 10 bases between the germline ends. Germline CDR1 reads MNHNS; CDR2 reads SASEGT. CDR3 length: 16 amino acids. This CDR3 is CASSERALTGANVLTF. Written as DNA, the CDR3 is TGTGCCAGCAGTGAAAGGGCACTCACTGGGGCCAACGTCCTGACTTTC.

Details on this clonotype: The germline gene is not matched at one end of the junction; a read error may be the cause. The genes are TRBV29-1 and TRBJ2-4, with TRBD2 matching 7 bases. The CDR3 extends over 11 amino acids. CDR1 is SQVTM and CDR2 is ANQGSEA in the germline V gene. CDR3 loop: CSVDPGEGSIF. CDR3 sequence (DNA): TGCAGCGTTGATCCCGGGGAGGGGAGCATCTTC.

V gene TRBV4-3 combines with J gene TRBJ2-3, with D possibly called TRBD1 or TRBD2 (6 bases each). Germline V gene sequence: CDR1 LGHNA, CDR2 YSLEER. The CDR3 is 16 residues long. With 6 bases removed from V and 2 bases from J, the gap between germline ends came to 18 bases. As DNA, the CDR3 is TGCGCCAGCAGTCCCCTGGTAGGGGGACTCACAGATACGCAGTATTTT. Encoded protein: CASSPLVGGLTDTQYF.

This clonotype was detected ten times or more. The chain links TRBV5-1 to TRBJ2-3; D remains unclear. Germline values: CDR1 SGHRS, CDR2 YFSETQ. The CDR3 contains 15 residues. Trimming took 0 bases from V and 6 from J, leaving 14 bases between them. The CDR3 DNA follows: TGCGCCAGCAGCTTGGCCTCCGTCCTGCGGGATACGCAGTATTTT. It codes for CASSLASVLRDTQYF.

This clonotype was recorded a few times. The genes are TRBV27 and TRBJ2-1, with 11 bases matching TRBD2. CDR1 and CDR2 from the germline V gene are MNHEY and SMNVEV (reference sequence). The ends lost 1 base at V and 4 bases at J; junction bases unmatched: 6. The CDR3 extends over 17 amino acids. The CDR3: CASSLYLAGGNYNEQFF. The CDR3 DNA reads as TGTGCCAGCAGTTTATATCTAGCGGGGGGAAATTACAATGAGCAGTTCTTC.

The V call is TRBV5-1, the J call TRBJ1-6; 7 bases align to TRBD1. Germline V gene lookup returns CDR1 SGHRS and CDR2 YFSETQ. With V trimmed by 4 bases and J by 8 bases, 6 bases remained unmatched. The CDR3 runs 14 residues. The CDR3 protein is CASSPGQTDSPLHF. DNA of the CDR3: TGCGCCAGCAGCCCGGGACAGACTGATTCACCCCTCCACTTT.

The CDR3 DNA follows: TGTGCCACCAGTGCCCGCGCGGGAGGGTCTGGGGCCAACGTCCTGACTTTC. Protein sequence: CATSARAGGSGANVLTF. The chain links TRBV24-1 to TRBJ2-6; TRBD2 agrees at 9 bases. The germline gives CDR1 KGHDR, CDR2 SFDVKD. V trimming: 5 bases; J trimming: 1 base; junction bases outside the gene matches: 5. The CDR3 length is 17 residues.

The CDR3 nucleotides are TGTGCCAGCAGCGAGGGCTGGAATCAGCCCCAGCATTTT. This translates into CASSEGWNQPQHF. The chain carries TRBV9 and TRBJ1-5; no firm D call. This CDR3 comprises 13 residues. Looked up from germline, CDR1 is SGDLS and CDR2 is YYNGEE. Deletions cut 3 bases from V and 4 bases from J, with 8 bases between.

This clonotype was seen more than once but under ten times. This chain links TRBV6-6 with TRBJ1-6; D call uncertain. V was trimmed by 5 bases and J by 3 bases, leaving 5 bases between them. The CDR3 runs to 13 residues. The germline gives CDR1 MNHNY, CDR2 SVGAGI (reference sequence). In DNA form, the CDR3 reads TGTGCCAGCAGTCACAGCTATAATTCACCCCTCCACTTT. This sequence encodes CASSHSYNSPLHF.

V is TRBV12-3 or TRBV12-4 and J is TRBJ2-5; D not certain. The CDR3 contains 12 residues. The ends were cut back, 3 bases at V and 5 bases at J, with 7 bases in the middle. The CDR3 spells CASSFLLETQYF. The CDR3 region has the DNA TGTGCCAGCAGTTTTCTCCTGGAGACCCAGTACTTC.

This clonotype was recorded a few times. The V call is TRBV2, the J call TRBJ1-1, with D possibly matching TRBD1 (5 bases). V was trimmed by 8 bases and J by 6 bases, leaving 16 bases between them. The germline V gene encodes CDR1 SNHLY and CDR2 FYNNEI. The CDR3 runs to 13 residues. This chain's CDR3 is CASGGPGRAEAFF. CDR3 coding DNA: TGTGCCAGCGGGGGACCGGGAAGGGCTGAAGCTTTCTTT.

A few counts support this clonotype. This sequence joins TRBV29-1 and TRBJ2-2, with D unclear. V was cut by 5 bases and J by 1 base, with 11 bases left in between. This CDR3 has 14 amino acids. Germline-derived CDR1 and CDR2 are SQVTM and ANQGSEA. CDR3 bases: TGCAGCGTTAGGCAGGCCCAGAACACCGGGGAGCTGTTTTTT. It translates to CSVRQAQNTGELFF.

The CDR3 DNA reads TGTGCCAGCAGCCCGAGGGTCAGGGGAGAGCAGTACGTC. Translated, it gives CASSPRVRGEQYV. The genes are TRBV12-3 or TRBV12-4 and TRBJ2-7, with D tentatively TRBD1 (6 bases). This CDR3 has 13 amino acids. With 6 bases removed from V and 7 bases from J, the gap between germline ends came to 16 bases.

This clonotype was found many times. This rearrangement joins TRBV4-3 to TRBJ1-4, with TRBD1 matching over 10 bases. Trimming cost V 6 bases and J 8 bases; bases outside gene matches: 12. Germline V gene data show CDR1 as LGHNA and CDR2 as YSLEER. The CDR3 consists of 16 residues. The CDR3 nucleotides read TGCGCCAGCAGGCCGGGACAGGGGAAAGGTGGAGAAAAACTGTTTTTT. It encodes CASRPGQGKGGEKLFF.

CDR3 in amino acids: CASRSGGAYNEQFF. The DNA for the CDR3 is TGTGCCAGCAGGAGCGGGGGGGCCTACAATGAGCAGTTCTTC. This rearrangement joins TRBV6-5 to TRBJ2-1, with 10 bases lining up with TRBD2. The V and J ends lost 6 bases and 2 bases, in that order; junction bases with no gene match: 1. The germline V gene has CDR1 MNHEY and CDR2 SVGAGI. The CDR3 contains 14 residues.

This clonotype was observed a handful of times. The chain has TRBV7-8 and TRBJ1-5, with 10 bases matching TRBD1. The germline V gene encodes CDR1 SGHVS and CDR2 FQNEAQ. J lost 6 bases, V lost 5 bases, and 4 bases had no gene match. The CDR3 is made up of 14 amino acids. CDR3 loop: CASSQDRGPQPQHF. The CDR3 DNA sequence: TGTGCCAGCAGCCAAGACAGGGGGCCTCAGCCCCAGCATTTT.

The sample holds a few counts of this clonotype. The gene calls are TRBV10-3 and TRBJ1-1; D perhaps matches TRBD1 (6 bases). The ends were cut back, 0 bases at V and 8 bases at J, with 10 bases in the middle. CDR3 length equals 13 residues. CDR1 is ENHRY, CDR2 SYGVKD, per germline. The CDR3 here is CAISESGGKEAFF. The CDR3 DNA is TGTGCCATCAGTGAGTCAGGGGGGAAAGAAGCTTTCTTT.

CDR3 DNA: TGTGCCAGCAGTCCCCCTGGCCGCACAGATACGCAGTATTTT. Translated: CASSPPGRTDTQYF. The chain links TRBV28 to TRBJ2-3; D remains unclear. This CDR3 region has 14 residues. From germline, CDR1 is MDHEN and CDR2 SYDVKM. V was clipped by 5 bases and J by 1 base, with 10 bases between them. The entire variable domain, with the rest obtained from reference TRBV28 and TRBJ2-3, is as follows: DVKVTQSSRYLVKRTGEKVFLECVQDMDHENMFWYRQDPGLGLRLIYFSYDVKMKEKGDIPEGYSVSREKKERFSLILESASTNQTSMYLCASSPPGRTDTQYFGPGTRLTVL.

This clonotype was detected a few times. The rearrangement uses TRBV20-1 and TRBJ2-7; a weak D match, TRBD1 (5 bases). Germline V lookup: CDR1 DFQATT, CDR2 SNEGSKA (reference sequence). Trimming removed 0 bases from V and 2 bases from J, with 14 bases in between. This CDR3 has 15 amino acids. CDR3 sequence (DNA): TGCAGTGCTAGAGAGGCCAGAAGGGGTACCTACGAGCAGTACGTC. It translates to CSAREARRGTYEQYV.